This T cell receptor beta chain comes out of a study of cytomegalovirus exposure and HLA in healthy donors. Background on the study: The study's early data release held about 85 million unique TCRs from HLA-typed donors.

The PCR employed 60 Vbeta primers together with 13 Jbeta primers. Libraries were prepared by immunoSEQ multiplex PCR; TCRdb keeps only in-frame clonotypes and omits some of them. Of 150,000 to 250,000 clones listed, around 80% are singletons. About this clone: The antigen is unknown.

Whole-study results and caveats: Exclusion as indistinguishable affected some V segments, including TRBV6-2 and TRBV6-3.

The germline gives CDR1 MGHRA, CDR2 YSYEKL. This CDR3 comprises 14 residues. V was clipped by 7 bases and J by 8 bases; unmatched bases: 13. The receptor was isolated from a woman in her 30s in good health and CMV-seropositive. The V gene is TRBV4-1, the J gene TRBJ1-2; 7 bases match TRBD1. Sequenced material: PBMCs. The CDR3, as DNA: TGCGCCAGCACCATGAGGACAGGTCGGGACGGCTACACCTTC. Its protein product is CASTMRTGRDGYTF.